A single sample gave rise to the 4 T cell receptor beta chains below, sequenced in a study of T cell changes during pregnancy in multiple sclerosis. Sequencing used immunoSEQ multiplex PCR; TCRdb keeps in-frame clones, though not all of them. Here the sample spans around 12,000 clones, approximately 90% being singletons. The material was CD8+ T cells from peripheral blood mononuclear cells, obtained in the second trimester of pregnancy. These receptors all stem from a female donor in good health, enrolled as a control in a pregnancy study.

This chain connects TRBV6-5 to TRBJ2-5; 7 bases fit TRBD1. Germline-derived CDR1 and CDR2 are MNHEY and SVGAGI. The V gene end was trimmed by 5 bases and the J gene end by 6 bases; junction bases not matched to a gene: 6. The CDR3 runs to 13 residues. The CDR3 loop is CASSSDRAKTQYF. The DNA for the CDR3 is TGTGCCAGCAGTAGCGACAGGGCCAAGACCCAGTACTTC.

V and J are TRBV19 and TRBJ2-3; 8 bases line up with TRBD1. Unmatched junction bases numbered 15, after V lost 7 bases and J lost 6 bases. Germline V gene lookup returns CDR1 LNHDA and CDR2 SQIVND (reference sequence). The CDR3 sequence is 16 residues long. This CDR3 reads CASTDRGTGGFDTQYF. In DNA, the CDR3 is TGTGCCAGTACTGACCGGGGCACAGGGGGGTTCGATACGCAGTATTTT.

CDR3 region: CASSGSGRQPQHF. Here the CDR3 DNA reads TGTGCCAGCAGTGGGAGCGGTCGTCAGCCCCAGCATTTT. V and J are TRBV21-1 and TRBJ1-5. TRBV21-1 is marked as a pseudogene. The CDR3 is 13 amino acids.

The chain couples TRBV7-8 to TRBJ1-2, with unresolved D. V was trimmed by 1 base and J by 13 bases, leaving 13 bases between them. CDR1 and CDR2 from the germline V gene are SGHVS and FQNEAQ. This CDR3 contains 12 residues. In nucleotides, the CDR3 is TGTGCCAGCAGCTTAGAGGCCCGTCTAGGCACCTTC. The encoded protein is CASSLEARLGTF.